This TCR beta chain was captured by sequencing in a study of monozygotic twins with inflammatory bowel disease. Without any T cell sorting, total RNA was isolated from whole blood. The CDR3 has 15 amino acids. The V gene's germline CDR1 is SGHRS and CDR2 YFSETQ. Researchers used 3500 ng of total RNA for each TCR library. cDNA was produced in eight separate reactions per sample. TCRalpha and TCRbeta cDNA went through nested PCRs of approximately 16 and 10 cycles, two in total. TCRdb reprocessed the 5' RACE reads, with one entry per CDR3 protein and no DNA. Listed are 70,000 to 95,000 distinct CDR3 sequences; less than 7.5% falls within the top ten.

The source is a human donor with ulcerative colitis or Crohn's disease, or a healthy co-twin of an affected twin (not recorded which). V is TRBV5-1 and J is TRBJ2-5; the D gene TCRdb calls, TRBD1, cannot be checked with no DNA. The sequenced material came from blood. This CDR3 is CASSFRDSPLETQYF.